What follows is one T cell receptor beta chain and its context. Its cognate antigen is unknown. This sample was included in a study of cytomegalovirus exposure and HLA in healthy donors. Study summary: An analysis done earlier identified 90 million to 120 million unique TCR beta sequences from about 180 million T cells. Among the roughly 430 genotyped donors, 65% to 85% were placed in the Caucasian-associated ancestry cluster. Drawn from HLA-typed donors, around 85 million unique TCRs were held in an early data release.

Study-level results: Later analysis indicated greater clonal expansion among HLA-associated TCR beta chains than among equally common other chains.

It was with 60 Vbeta and 13 Jbeta primers that the PCR ran. TCRdb's table, derived via immunoSEQ multiplex PCR, lists solely in-frame clones and lacks some. The sample holds 85,000 to 110,000 clones, more than 75% seen once. Looked up from germline, CDR1 is SGDLS and CDR2 is YYNGEE. J gave up 7 bases and V 3 bases, and 12 bases lay outside the gene matches. The CDR3 runs to 16 residues. This TCR was sampled from a woman between 18 and 29 years old in good health and CMV-seropositive. Sequencing used PBMCs. The genes are TRBV9 and TRBJ1-1; 10 bases fit TRBD1. The CDR3 is CASSGISTGGKVEAFF. The CDR3 coding sequence is TGTGCCAGCAGCGGCATTTCGACAGGGGGCAAGGTTGAAGCTTTCTTT. The variable domain in full, completed from reference TRBV9 and TRBJ1-1, reads DSGVTQTPKHLITATGQRVTLRCSPRSGDLSVYWYQQSLDQGLQFLIQYYNGEERAKGNILERFSAQQFPDLHSELNLSSLELGDSALYFCASSGISTGGKVEAFFGQGTRLTVV.